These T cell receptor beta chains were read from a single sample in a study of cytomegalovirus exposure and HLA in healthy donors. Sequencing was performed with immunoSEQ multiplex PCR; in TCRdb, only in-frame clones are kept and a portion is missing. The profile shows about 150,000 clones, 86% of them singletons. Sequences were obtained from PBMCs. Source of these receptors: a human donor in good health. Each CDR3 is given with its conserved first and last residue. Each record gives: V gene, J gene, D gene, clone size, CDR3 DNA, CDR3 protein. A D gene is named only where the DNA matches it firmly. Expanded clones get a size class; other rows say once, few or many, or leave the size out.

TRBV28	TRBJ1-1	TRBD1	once	TGTGCCAGCAGTCCACGACAGGGAAGAGAGGACACTGAAGCTTTCTTT	CASSPRQGREDTEAFF
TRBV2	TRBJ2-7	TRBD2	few	TGTGCCAGCAGTTCTAATCCGGGACTAGCGGGAATCTACGAGCAGTACTTC	CASSSNPGLAGIYEQYF
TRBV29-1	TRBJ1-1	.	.	TGCAGCACGACGAGGACCCAGGGTGAAGCTTTCTTT	CSTTRTQGEAFF
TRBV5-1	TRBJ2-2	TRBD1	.	TGCGCCAGCAGCTTGGGCAGGGGGCTCACCGGGGAGCTGTTTTTT	CASSLGRGLTGELFF
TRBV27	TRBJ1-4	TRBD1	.	TGTGCCAGCAGTTTCTGGAGACAGGGGCCTAGAGAAAAACTGTTTTTT	CASSFWRQGPREKLFF
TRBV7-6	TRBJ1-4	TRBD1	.	TGTGCCAGCAGCCTTAATGACGGACAGGGGGGAAAACTGTTTTTT	CASSLNDGQGGKLFF
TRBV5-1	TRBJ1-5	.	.	TGCGCCAGCAGCTTGGTTTTGGGGGGTCCCCAGCCCCAGCATTTT	CASSLVLGGPQPQHF
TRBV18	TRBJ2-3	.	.	TGTGCCAGCTCCCGACAGGTTAGAGATACGCAGTATTTT	CASSRQVRDTQYF
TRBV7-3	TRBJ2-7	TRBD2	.	TGTGCCAGCAGCTCCGGGACTAGCTCCGAGCAGTACTTC	CASSSGTSSEQYF
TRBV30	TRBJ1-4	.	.	TGTGCCTGGGTCTTCGGAGACAGACAGAATGAAAAACTGTTTTTT	CAWVFGDRQNEKLFF
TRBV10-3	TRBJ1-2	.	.	TGTGCCATCAGTGAGTCCCAGGTCTCGTTCGCTTACTATGGCTACACCTTC	CAISESQVSFAYYGYTF
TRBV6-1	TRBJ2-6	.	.	TGTGCCAGCAGTGATGGGGGGTGGATCTCTGGGGCCAACGTCCTGACTTTC	CASSDGGWISGANVLTF
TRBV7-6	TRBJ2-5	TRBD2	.	TGTGCCAGCAGCTTAGGGCTAGCGGGGAGAGAAGAGACCCAGTACTTC	CASSLGLAGREETQYF
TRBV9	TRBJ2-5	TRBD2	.	TGTGCCAGCAGCAGGGGACTAGCGGCACAAGAGACCCAGTACTTC	CASSRGLAAQETQYF
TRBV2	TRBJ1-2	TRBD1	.	TGTGCCAGCAGTCTCCAAACAGGGGGCGTCTATGGCTACACCTTC	CASSLQTGGVYGYTF
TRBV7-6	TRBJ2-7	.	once	TGTGCCAGCAGCTCGGGGTCGACTCTCTACGAGCAGTACTTC	CASSSGSTLYEQYF
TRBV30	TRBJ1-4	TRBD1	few	TGTGCCTGGAACAGGGGGGTAGCTAATGAAAAACTGTTTTTT	CAWNRGVANEKLFF
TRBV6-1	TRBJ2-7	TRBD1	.	TGTGCCAGCAGTGAAGGGGGGACAGGGATCTACGAGCAGTACTTC	CASSEGGTGIYEQYF
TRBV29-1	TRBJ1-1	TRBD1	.	TGCAGCGTGGACCGGGACAGAGGACTTGAAGCTTTCTTT	CSVDRDRGLEAFF
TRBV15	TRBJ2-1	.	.	TGTGCCACCAGCGTTGGCGGGACGGGCAATGAGCAGTTCTTC	CATSVGGTGNEQFF
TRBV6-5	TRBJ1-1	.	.	TGTGCCAGCAGTTACTTCGGGAACACTGAAGCTTTCTTT	CASSYFGNTEAFF
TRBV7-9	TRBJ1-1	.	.	TGTGCCAGCAACCCCCCCGCGGGGAACACTGAAGCTTTCTTT	CASNPPAGNTEAFF
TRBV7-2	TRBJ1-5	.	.	TGTGCCAGCAGCTTAGTACAGGGAGGCAATCAGCCCCAGCATTTT	CASSLVQGGNQPQHF
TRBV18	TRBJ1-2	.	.	TGTGCCAGCTCACCACTTTCAGGATCTAACTATGGCTACACCTTC	CASSPLSGSNYGYTF
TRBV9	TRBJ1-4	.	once	TGTGCCAGCAGCCGTACAGGGAGTAATGAAAAACTGTTTTTT	CASSRTGSNEKLFF
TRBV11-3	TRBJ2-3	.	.	TGTGCCAGCAGCTTATCCCTGACTAGTAAGACAGATACGCAGTATTTT	CASSLSLTSKTDTQYF
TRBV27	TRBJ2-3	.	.	TGTGCCAGCAGTTTTATTCGGGGAGGCACAGATACGCAGTATTTT	CASSFIRGGTDTQYF
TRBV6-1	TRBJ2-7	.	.	TGTGCCAGCGTGAGGCCGGTGCCACCCCGGCAGCAGTACTTC	CASVRPVPPRQQYF
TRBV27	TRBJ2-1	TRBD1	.	TGTGCCAGCAGTAAGCGGACAGGTATGCAGTTCTTC	CASSKRTGMQFF
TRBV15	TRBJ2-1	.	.	TGTGCCACCAGCAGAGGTACGAGTAGCGTGAATGAGCAGTTCTTC	CATSRGTSSVNEQFF
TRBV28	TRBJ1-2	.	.	TGTGCCAGCAGTTCGACAGCTAACTATGGCTACACCTTC	CASSSTANYGYTF
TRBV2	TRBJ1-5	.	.	TGTGCCAGCAGTCCCTTCGGACGGGGTAACAATCAGCCCCAGCATTTT	CASSPFGRGNNQPQHF
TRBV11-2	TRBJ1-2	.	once	TGTGCCAGCAGCCCCATTAGGGGCCCCGCTGGCTACACCTTC	CASSPIRGPAGYTF
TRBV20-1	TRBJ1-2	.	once	TGCAGTGCTAGGTTCCGGGATGGCTACACCTTC	CSARFRDGYTF
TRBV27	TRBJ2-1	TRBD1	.	TGTGCCAGCAGTCGACAGGGGACGAGACCTCTCAATGAGCAGTTCTTC	CASSRQGTRPLNEQFF
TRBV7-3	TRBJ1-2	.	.	TGTGCCAGCAGCTTGGGACATACCTATGGCTACACCTTC	CASSLGHTYGYTF
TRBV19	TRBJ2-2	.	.	TGTGCCAGTAGTATCTATGACACCGGGGAGCTGTTTTTT	CASSIYDTGELFF
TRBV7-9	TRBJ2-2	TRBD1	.	TGTGCCAGCAGCTTCGGGACAGCCGCCGGGGAGCTGTTTTTT	CASSFGTAAGELFF
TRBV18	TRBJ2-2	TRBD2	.	TGTGCCAGCTCACCAATCGCCAGCGGGAATTTGGACACCGGGGAGCTGTTTTTT	CASSPIASGNLDTGELFF
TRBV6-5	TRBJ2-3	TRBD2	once	TGTGCCAGCGTGGGGGGAGGGGAAGATACGCAGTATTTT	CASVGGGEDTQYF
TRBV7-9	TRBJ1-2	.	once	TGTGCCAGCAGCTTACAGGGTATGGATAATGGCTACACCTTC	CASSLQGMDNGYTF
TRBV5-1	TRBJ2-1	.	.	TGCGCCAGCAGCTTACAGGGTTACAATGAGCAGTTCTTC	CASSLQGYNEQFF
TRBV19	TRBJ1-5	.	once	TGTGCCAGTAGGTCCCCCGGGAATCAGCCCCAGCATTTT	CASRSPGNQPQHF
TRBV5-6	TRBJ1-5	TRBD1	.	TGTGCCAGCAGCCAGGGGGCGAGAAGGGAGCCCCAGCATTTT	CASSQGARREPQHF
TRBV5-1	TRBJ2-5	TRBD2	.	TGCGCCAGCAGCTTGCAAGCGGGAGCGGAGACCCAGTACTTC	CASSLQAGAETQYF
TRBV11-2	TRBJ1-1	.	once	TGTGCCAGCAGCCCCATAAGAGGGCAGAACACTGAAGCTTTCTTT	CASSPIRGQNTEAFF
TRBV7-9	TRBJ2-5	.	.	TGTGCCAGCACCTCCGGCGAGAGGCGGGGAGAGACCCAGTACTTC	CASTSGERRGETQYF
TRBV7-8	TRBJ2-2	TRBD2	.	TGTGCCAGCAGCTTGGGCGGGGGGACCCAGGGTACCGGGGAGCTGTTTTTT	CASSLGGGTQGTGELFF
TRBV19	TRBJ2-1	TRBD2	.	TGTGCCAGTAGTTCAACTAGCGGGGGGGCCAATGAGCAGTTCTTC	CASSSTSGGANEQFF
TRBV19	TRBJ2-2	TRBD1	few	TGTGCCAGTAATAAGGGACAGGGTAACACCGGGGAGCTGTTTTTT	CASNKGQGNTGELFF
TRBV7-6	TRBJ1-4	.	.	TGTGCCAGCAGCTTAGCCGGGGGGAATGAAAAACTGTTTTTT	CASSLAGGNEKLFF
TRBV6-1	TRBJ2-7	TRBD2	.	TGTGCCAGCGGGAGGGAAGGACACTCCTACGAGCAGTACTTC	CASGREGHSYEQYF
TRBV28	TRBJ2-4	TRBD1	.	TGTGCCAGCAGCCTGCAGGGGGCTTTTCAGTACTTC	CASSLQGAFQYF
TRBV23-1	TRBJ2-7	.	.	TGCGCCAGCAGTCAATTCCTTATCACAGGAAACTCCTACGAGCAGTACTTC	CASSQFLITGNSYEQYF